Described below is a single T cell receptor (beta chain) sequence and its context. In the original workflow: Amplification with reference gene primers provided the estimates of nucleated cell counts. Only in-frame clones appear in the TCRdb table, and some are missing; sequencing was by immunoSEQ multiplex PCR. V and J calls and clone size come straight from that table; D and trimming were deduced from the DNA. The sample has approximately 81,000 clones, roughly 78% seen once; the top ten hold around 7.2%. Germline CDR1 SGHNT, CDR2 YYREEE (reference sequence). The V gene end was trimmed by 6 bases and the J gene end by 4 bases; junction bases not matched to a gene: 7. CDR3 length: 15 amino acids. The data were obtained in a study of blood T cell repertoires in COVID-19. Study overall: Sites across the United States, Italy and Spain contributed samples from acute and convalescent COVID-19. T cells, B-cell-depleted T cells, or PBMCs provided the cDNA or gDNA that served as material.

V gene TRBV5-4 combines with J gene TRBJ2-5; 12 positions match TRBD2. The specimen was peripheral blood. This TCR was sampled from a human donor in a cohort sampled during active COVID-19. The CDR3 loop is CASISSGGAGETQYF. CDR3 DNA sequence: TGTGCCAGCATTTCTAGCGGGGGGGCCGGAGAGACCCAGTACTTC.